This T cell receptor beta chain was recorded in a study of a mutant IDH1 vaccine in newly diagnosed glioma. The time point is: baseline, week 1 (first vaccination visit). Sample treatment: pre-vaccination baseline after standard-of-care therapy. The donors' diagnosis was new WHO grade 3 or 4 astrocytoma that was IDH1-mutant and ATRX-lost. Repertoires were generated with immunoSEQ multiplex PCR, while TCRdb's copy carries only in-frame clones and drops some. The table has some 51,000 clones, approximately 80% seen once. Per germline, CDR1 SGHRS and CDR2 YFSETQ. The CDR3 runs to 14 residues. V was pared by 2 bases and J by 8 bases, with 7 bases of the junction left unmatched.

Sample: PBMCs, taken from a glioma patient treated with radiotherapy, temozolomide or both. This receptor was taken from a woman aged 40 to 50 with glioma. This chain uses TRBV5-1 with TRBJ1-2, with 9 nucleotides matching TRBD1. CDR3 sequence reads: CASSFPDRGYGYTF. The CDR3 nucleotides read TGCGCCAGCAGCTTCCCGGACAGGGGATACGGCTACACCTTC. Filled out from reference TRBV5-1 and TRBJ1-2, the complete variable domain reads KAGVTQTPRYLIKTRGQQVTLSCSPISGHRSVSWYQQTPGQGLQFLFEYFSETQRNKGNFPGRFSGRQFSNSRSEMNVSTLELGDSALYLCASSFPDRGYGYTFGSGTRLTVV.